This T cell receptor beta chain emerged from a study of blood T cell repertoires in COVID-19 (dated by TCRdb to 2019 to 2021). With regard to the full study: Samples from collaborators originated in the United States, Italy and Spain and spanned both the acute and convalescent phases of COVID-19. The material from the prospective study consisted of cDNA or gDNA derived from T cells, B-cell-depleted T cells, or PBMCs. Subjects who had been exposed to COVID-19, were actively infected with it, or had recovered from it provided the deeply sampled blood TCRbeta repertoires that made up the dataset. A freely available public database, intended as a resource for researchers studying the immune response to SARS-CoV-2, is where the repertoires were released. Samples were obtained from the ongoing ImmuneRACE study (first 160 participants) and from 1,254 subjects provided by 6 global collaborators. Sample metadata almost always included a de-identified subject ID, COVID-19 status, age in years and sex. Where HLA class I and class II types were available, the types were taken from metadata supplied by the sample provider, not from assay-based typing. What the study reported, not specific to this receptor: Clinical and demographic metadata were provided uncurated, with the amount varying by source and participant.

Participants in the prospective study were aged roughly 18 to 89 years, lived in under 30 United States geographic areas, and enrolled through a virtual design. In the prospective study, cohorts were assigned on the basis of participant-reported clinical history obtained from a screening survey and a study questionnaire. Mobile phlebotomists in the prospective study collected whole blood, serum and a nasopharyngeal or oropharyngeal swab from every participant. Prospective study participants could optionally give additional blood draws and questionnaires over an approximately 2-month period. Before DNA extraction, blood samples from the prospective study were shipped at room temperature or frozen. From its cysteine to its phenylalanine, the CDR3 spans 15 amino acids. Only CDR3 DNA remains: 45 bases, in frame from the first base. Trimming accounts for 6 bases at V and 5 bases at J, while the number of junction bases matched to no gene is 6. CDR1 and CDR2, per the germline V gene, are KGHDR and SFDVKD.

Concerning this clone: Its antigen is not yet known. Base qualities are missing; no much larger clone stands one base away.

TCRbeta CDR3 regions were amplified from genomic DNA by means of the immunoSEQ Assay, a bias-controlled multiplex PCR. For the original study's pipeline: The number of nucleated cells in each sample was estimated by amplification of reference gene primers within the assay. Sequence reads were collapsed and filtered to measure the absolute abundance of every unique TCRbeta CDR3 rearrangement. For each sample, productive Simpson clonality was calculated by taking the square root of Simpson's diversity index across productive rearrangements. The source is immuneACCESS, and TCRdb retained only in-frame sequences with V and J called. Part of the clones is not carried over; for the studies checked, unresolved V genes explain less than half of this, and the remainder is unexplained. From that table come the V and J calls and clone size; the DNA was used to work out D and trimming. This sample has a few hundred thousand clones in its table, and roughly 90% of those were observed once. Jointly, the top ten make up around 4.4% of the sample.

This receptor was identified in a young woman with acute COVID-19. The source material was PBMCs or T cells enriched from blood (not recorded which). The chain employs TRBV24-1 and TRBJ2-5, with 12 bases aligning to TRBD2. In nucleotides, the sequence is TGTGCCACCAGTCGGACTAGCGGGGTTCCTGAGACCCAGTACTTC. This encodes CATSRTSGVPETQYF.